These 5 T cell receptor beta chains were all obtained from the same sample, sequenced in a study of T cells after somatic rescue of genetic block. The table came from immunoSEQ multiplex PCR; TCRdb's copy has only in-frame clones and leaves some out. The data hold 12,000 or so clones, with approximately 74% observed a single time. Sequenced sample: peripheral blood mononuclear cells (PBMCs). Receptor source: a boy between 5 and 17 years old.

The chain recombines TRBV11-3 with TRBJ2-5; D may be TRBD1 (6 bases). The CDR3 is 16 amino acids. V lost 1 base and J 2 bases, leaving 14 bases between the germline ends. The V gene's germline CDR1 is SGHNT and CDR2 YENEEA. The CDR3 nucleotides are TGTGCCAGCAGCTTAGGAACAGGGAAAGGACAAGAGACCCAGTACTTC. It yields the protein CASSLGTGKGQETQYF.

CDR3 sequence reads: CASSFPGRIPLNTGELFF. CDR3 DNA: TGTGCCAGCAGCTTTCCGGGTCGTATCCCCTTAAACACCGGGGAGCTGTTTTTT. The V and J genes are TRBV7-8 and TRBJ2-2; no definite D call. The CDR3 has 18 residues. The germline V gene has CDR1 SGHVS and CDR2 FQNEAQ. Trimming stripped 3 bases from V and 2 bases from J, with 19 bases between.

The V gene is TRBV5-5, the J gene TRBJ2-6; no reliable D call. The CDR3 is 15 amino acids. Germline V gene lookup returns CDR1 SGHKS and CDR2 YYEKEE (reference sequence). Trimming removed 0 bases at V and 4 bases at J, with 8 bases between. The CDR3 spells CASSLVPTGANVLTF. The CDR3, as DNA: TGTGCCAGCAGCTTGGTTCCCACAGGGGCCAACGTCCTGACTTTC.

The V call is TRBV6-6, the J call TRBJ1-5, with TRBD1 matching 7 bases. The V gene's germline CDR1 is MNHNY and CDR2 SVGAGI (reference sequence). CDR3 length: 15 amino acids. The V gene end was trimmed by 5 bases and the J gene end by 3 bases; junction bases not matched to a gene: 7. The CDR3 region has the DNA TGTGCCAGCAGTCACCGGACAGGATTCAATCAGCCCCAGCATTTT. It yields the protein CASSHRTGFNQPQHF.

Turning to this clone: Germline is not matched at one junction end, which may reflect a read error. The rearrangement links TRBV29-1 to TRBJ2-3; D possibly uses TRBD1 or TRBD2 (5 bases each). Per the germline V gene, CDR1 is SQVTM and CDR2 is ANQGSEA. This CDR3 spans 12 amino acids. CDR3 protein: CSVEGPTGTQYF. The CDR3 region has the DNA TGCAGCGTCGAGGGGCCTACAGGTACGCAGTATTTT.